This T cell receptor (beta chain) derives from a study of identifying expanded T cells in peripheral blood. No infections or other immune events were documented during collection. Trimming took off 2 bases at V and 7 bases at J, with 12 bases between the two ends. CDR1 MNHEY and CDR2 SMNVEV come from the germline V gene (reference sequence). The CDR3 totals 14 residues. This table comes from immunoSEQ multiplex PCR, and its TCRdb copy is limited to in-frame clones, with some not included. The sample has tens of thousands of clones; roughly 88% are singletons. The source is a person aged 18 to 69 in good health. Sequenced sample: blood. The V and J genes are TRBV27 and TRBJ1-5; D remains unclear. CDR3 bases: TGTGCCAGCAGTTTAGAGAGGGCGAGCCAGCCCCAGCATTTT. Its protein is CASSLERASQPQHF.